This T cell receptor beta chain appears in the sequencing data of a study of Ad26.COV2.S vaccination and SARS-CoV-2 variants. Looking at the study overall: The vaccine Ad26.COV2.S was put into the muscle once, or twice with 56 days between.

Treatment indicated: 15 to 20 received Ad26.COV2.S at low or high dose, single or two shots; 5 received placebo; per-sample allocation not given. Specimens were obtained on day 63 following the first vaccine or placebo injection. As to this clone: Its antigen remains unidentified.

Germline trimming cut 6 bases from V and 2 bases from J; bases unmatched to any gene: 8. The CDR3 sequence is 15 residues long. Looked up from germline, CDR1 is MGHRA and CDR2 is YSYEKL. The table came from immunoSEQ multiplex PCR; TCRdb's copy has only in-frame clones and leaves some out. The sample yields nearly 400,000 clones, 75% to 90% seen once. Study-level findings and limits: Breadth of non-spike TCRs did not differ between vaccinees and placebo recipients.

The specimen was peripheral blood, collected in a trial of Ad26.COV2.S vaccine versus placebo. The rearrangement uses TRBV4-1 and TRBJ2-7; 9 bases are shared with TRBD2. The sequence was obtained from a person aged 18 to 59 who received the Ad26.COV2.S COVID-19 vaccine or a placebo. The chain's CDR3 is CASSLSGRYTYEQYF. Here the CDR3 DNA reads TGCGCCAGCAGTCTTAGCGGGAGATACACCTACGAGCAGTACTTC.